The present entry profiles one T cell receptor beta chain with its context. This entry belongs to a study of T cells in localized non-small cell lung cancer. CDR1 and CDR2 (germline): MGHRA, YSYEKL. The CDR3 is made up of 14 amino acids. Trimming left V 0 bases short and J 5 bases short, with 8 bases between. The table came from immunoSEQ multiplex PCR; TCRdb's copy has only in-frame clones and leaves some out. The profile shows about 21,000 clones, about four fifths of them singletons. The sample consisted of peripheral blood, taken before any cancer treatment. The TCR was taken from a man aged 35-69 years with stage I lung adenocarcinoma. The chain recombines TRBV4-1 with TRBJ1-5, with D perhaps TRBD1 (5 bases). The CDR3: CASSQDQGDQPQHF. The CDR3 region has the DNA TGCGCCAGCAGCCAAGATCAGGGCGATCAGCCCCAGCATTTT.